The 27 T cell receptor beta chains below come from one sample, sequenced in a study of blood T cell repertoires in COVID-19. The protocol was immunoSEQ multiplex PCR, while the TCRdb copy is restricted to in-frame clones and leaves out a portion. The table lists about 260,000 clones, roughly 86% of them singletons. Material: peripheral blood. The receptors shown here come from a man aged 35 to 55 with active or convalescent COVID-19.

The rearrangement joins TRBV3-1 (or the pseudogene TRBV3-2) to TRBJ2-1; perhaps TRBD2 as D (6 bases). Per the germline V gene, CDR1 is LGHDT and CDR2 is YNNKEL (reference sequence). CDR3 length equals 15 residues. V was trimmed by 3 bases and J by 7 bases, leaving 16 bases between them. CDR3: CASSHTGNAGNEQFF. As DNA, the CDR3 is TGTGCCAGCAGCCATACCGGAAACGCGGGGAATGAGCAGTTCTTC.

The chain carries TRBV5-1 and TRBJ1-1; 9 bases are shared with TRBD1. The CDR3 extends over 14 amino acids. CDR1 is SGHRS and CDR2 is YFSETQ in the germline V gene. The V gene end was trimmed by 4 bases and the J gene end by 6 bases; junction bases not matched to a gene: 7. The CDR3 sequence is CASSRDRGDAEAFF. The CDR3 coding sequence is TGCGCCAGCAGCAGAGACAGGGGGGACGCTGAAGCTTTCTTT.

This clone was observed a few times. The genes are TRBV7-3 and TRBJ2-5; 7 nucleotides align to TRBD2. This CDR3 has 13 amino acids. Looked up from germline, CDR1 is SGHTA and CDR2 is FQGTGA. J was trimmed by 4 bases and V by 5 bases; bases with no gene match: 4. This CDR3 is CASSRERGETQYF. CDR3 bases: TGTGCCAGCAGCCGCGAGCGGGGAGAGACCCAGTACTTC.

This chain uses TRBV7-8 with TRBJ1-1, with TRBD1 matching 7 bases. This CDR3 is 15 amino acids long. Germline trimming cut 0 bases from V and 0 bases from J; bases unmatched to any gene: 1. From germline, CDR1 is SGHVS and CDR2 FQNEAQ. CDR3 protein: CASSLAGQMNTEAFF. DNA for the CDR3: TGTGCCAGCAGCTTAGCGGGACAGATGAACACTGAAGCTTTCTTT.

J is TRBJ1-2 and V is TRBV28, with D possibly matching TRBD1 (5 bases). V lost 5 bases and J lost 8, with 15 bases in between. The CDR3 is 13 residues long. Germline V gene lookup returns CDR1 MDHEN and CDR2 SYDVKM. The CDR3 region is CASSPVQAGGYTF. Written as DNA, the CDR3 is TGTGCCAGCAGTCCGGTACAGGCTGGGGGCTACACCTTC.

J is TRBJ2-1 and V is TRBV10-3; 12 nucleotides match TRBD2. The J segment lost 10 bases and the V segment lost 8 bases, leaving 9 bases of the junction unmatched. From germline, CDR1 is ENHRY and CDR2 SYGVKD. This CDR3 contains 14 residues. The CDR3, as DNA: TGTGCCATCGGCCCTAGCGGGAGGGCCGCGGAGCAGTTCTTC. Its translation is CAIGPSGRAAEQFF.

CDR3 region: CASGTGINQPQHF. The CDR3 DNA is TGTGCCAGCGGGACAGGGATCAATCAGCCCCAGCATTTT. The chain has TRBV6-5 and TRBJ1-5, with 9 bases lining up with TRBD1. This CDR3 contains 13 residues. Germline V CDR1 and CDR2: MNHEY, SVGAGI. Germline trimming cut 8 bases from V and 3 bases from J; bases unmatched to any gene: 2.

This chain connects TRBV27 to TRBJ1-1, with D unclear. Germline V CDR1 and CDR2: MNHEY, SMNVEV (reference sequence). V was cut by 8 bases and J by 1 base, with 5 bases left in between. CDR3 length equals 11 residues. This CDR3 reads CASAGNTEAFF. CDR3 coding DNA: TGTGCCAGCGCCGGGAACACTGAAGCTTTCTTT.

The rearrangement uses TRBV2 and TRBJ2-2, with 8 bases fitting TRBD1. The ends lost 6 bases at V and 4 bases at J; junction bases unmatched: 10. From germline, CDR1 is SNHLY and CDR2 FYNNEI. This CDR3 has 16 amino acids. In DNA form, the CDR3 reads TGTGCCAGCAGAGGACCGGGACAGGCGACCACCGGGGAGCTGTTTTTT. It yields the protein CASRGPGQATTGELFF.

The rearrangement links TRBV5-4 to TRBJ2-1; 11 nucleotides match TRBD2. V gave up 8 bases and J gave up 4 bases; unmatched junction bases: 2. This CDR3 spans 13 amino acids. Germline V gives CDR1 SGHNT, CDR2 YYREEE (reference sequence). The DNA of the CDR3 is TGTGCCAGTGGACTAGCGGGTTACAATGAGCAGTTCTTC. Its protein is CASGLAGYNEQFF. The complete variable domain, with remaining parts taken from reference TRBV5-4 and TRBJ2-1, reads ETGVTQSPTHLIKTRGQQVTLRCSSQSGHNTVSWYQQALGQGPQFIFQYYREEENGRGNFPPRFSGLQFPNYSSELNVNALELDDSALYLCASGLAGYNEQFFGPGTRLTVL.

The chain links TRBV5-1 to TRBJ2-3; 11 positions agree with TRBD2. The CDR3 length is 16 residues. Germline-derived CDR1 and CDR2 are SGHRS and YFSETQ. V lost 5 bases and J lost 0; bases outside the gene matches: 5. This chain's CDR3 is CASRLGLAASTDTQYF. CDR3 sequence (DNA): TGCGCCAGCAGACTGGGACTAGCGGCTAGCACAGATACGCAGTATTTT.

In nucleotides, the CDR3 is TGTGCCAGCAGCCAATCGACAGGGGGAGATTCACCCCTCCACTTT. Protein sequence: CASSQSTGGDSPLHF. The chain recombines TRBV6-5 with TRBJ1-6; TRBD1 matches 9 bases. The CDR3 is made up of 15 amino acids. V lost 6 bases to trimming and J lost 8 bases; unmatched junction nucleotides: 8. Germline CDR1 is MNHEY and CDR2 is SVGAGI.

This chain connects TRBV5-1 to TRBJ1-2; the D gene is possibly TRBD1 (6 bases). Trimming took 3 bases from V and 7 from J, leaving 10 bases between them. The length of the CDR3 is 12 residues. Germline CDR1 and CDR2: SGHRS and YFSETQ. The CDR3 nucleotides read TGCGCCAGCAGCTCGACAGGTCCTGGCTACACCTTC. This gives the protein CASSSTGPGYTF.

This chain joins TRBV27 and TRBJ1-4, with D tentatively TRBD1 (5 bases). V shed 1 base and J shed 8 bases, with 14 bases lying between them. CDR1 MNHEY and CDR2 SMNVEV come from the germline V gene (reference sequence). The CDR3 has 15 amino acids. In nucleotides, the CDR3 is TGTGCCAGCAGTTTATATGCGGGGGTTGGAGAAAAACTGTTTTTT. Amino acids: CASSLYAGVGEKLFF.

The DNA for the CDR3 is TGCGCCAGCTCGGCGGACAATGAGCAGTTCTTC. This gives the protein CASSADNEQFF. J is TRBJ2-1 and V is TRBV4-1, with D hard to call. Trimming shortened V by 8 bases and J by 5 bases, and 7 bases separated the two germline ends. The CDR3 loop spans 11 amino acids. Germline V gene sequence: CDR1 MGHRA, CDR2 YSYEKL.

V and J are TRBV2 and TRBJ2-1; tentatively, D is TRBD2 (5 bases). Per the germline V gene, CDR1 is SNHLY and CDR2 is FYNNEI. The CDR3 length is 15 residues. Trimming cost V 7 bases and J 6 bases, with 19 bases left between them. Written as DNA, the CDR3 is TGTGCCAGCACTCGGTGGTCTAGCAATCGCAATGAGCAGTTCTTC. Residues: CASTRWSSNRNEQFF.

The chain joins TRBV6-5 to TRBJ2-3; perhaps TRBD1 as D (6 bases). Germline CDR1 is MNHEY and CDR2 is SVGAGI. V shed 7 bases and J shed 0 bases, with 14 bases lying between them. This CDR3 is built from 15 residues. CDR3 sequence: CASTEQGSSTDTQYF. The CDR3 nucleotides read TGTGCCAGCACCGAACAGGGATCTAGCACAGATACGCAGTATTTT.

In its sample, this clone was seen once. The chain joins TRBV2 to TRBJ2-5; 7 bases are a match to TRBD2. CDR3 length equals 14 residues. Per germline, CDR1 SNHLY and CDR2 FYNNEI. With 4 bases clipped from V and 3 bases from J, the junction kept 5 bases outside the gene matches. In nucleotides, the CDR3 is TGTGCCAGCAGTGGAGGCCTAGCGGAAGAGACCCAGTACTTC. This sequence encodes CASSGGLAEETQYF.

This rearrangement joins TRBV5-1 to TRBJ2-3, with D perhaps TRBD2 (6 bases). Germline V gene sequence: CDR1 SGHRS, CDR2 YFSETQ. The CDR3 sequence is 15 residues long. V lost 3 bases, J lost 2 bases, and 13 bases lay in between. The CDR3 coding sequence is TGCGCCAGCAGCTCAGCGGGTTACAACACAGATACGCAGTATTTT. Amino acid sequence: CASSSAGYNTDTQYF. Drawing the rest from reference TRBV5-1 and TRBJ2-3, the complete variable domain is KAGVTQTPRYLIKTRGQQVTLSCSPISGHRSVSWYQQTPGQGLQFLFEYFSETQRNKGNFPGRFSGRQFSNSRSEMNVSTLELGDSALYLCASSSAGYNTDTQYFGPGTRLTVL.

The rearrangement links TRBV2 to TRBJ2-2; D gene unclear. The V end was cut by 7 bases, the J end by 7 bases, with 19 bases between. The CDR3 extends over 15 amino acids. The V gene's germline CDR1 is SNHLY and CDR2 FYNNEI. CDR3 residues: CASTGSRRLSGELFF. DNA for the CDR3: TGTGCCAGCACTGGTAGCCGCCGTCTGAGCGGGGAGCTGTTTTTT.

In its sample, this clone was seen a few times. This chain joins TRBV7-9 and TRBJ1-2; 8 bases align to TRBD1. Germline CDR1 reads SEHNR; CDR2 reads FQNEAQ (reference sequence). Trimming at V came to 2 bases and at J to 8 bases, leaving 13 bases not matched to a gene. This CDR3 has 16 residues. CDR3 nucleotide sequence: TGTGCCAGCAGCTTAAGCCAAACCTACAGGGGGGAAGGCTACACCTTC. It translates to CASSLSQTYRGEGYTF.

The J gene is TRBJ2-3, the V gene TRBV15; D is perhaps TRBD1 (7 bases). There are 16 residues in the CDR3. CDR1 LNHNV and CDR2 YYDKDF come from the germline V gene (reference sequence). Trimming pared 0 bases from V and 3 bases from J, leaving 13 bases between. DNA for the CDR3: TGTGCCACCAGCAGAGATGGAGCAGGGGGGACAGATACGCAGTATTTT. It is translated as CATSRDGAGGTDTQYF.

The chain couples TRBV29-1 to TRBJ1-4; no reliable D call. Germline-derived CDR1 and CDR2 are SQVTM and ANQGSEA. The CDR3 is 14 amino acids. Trimming removed 3 bases at V and 8 bases at J, with 16 bases between. The CDR3 is CSVDIGGRREKLFF. The CDR3, as DNA: TGCAGCGTTGACATCGGAGGTAGAAGGGAAAAACTGTTTTTT.

The V gene is TRBV29-1, the J gene TRBJ2-7; D might be TRBD1 (6 bases). CDR3 size: 12 residues. The germline CDR1 and CDR2 sequences are SQVTM and ANQGSEA. The V and J ends lost 7 bases and 3 bases respectively, with 13 bases between them. CDR3 DNA: TGCAGCGCCCGACGGACAGACTACGAGCAGTACTTC. Residues: CSARRTDYEQYF.

The rearrangement links TRBV18 to TRBJ1-1, with D possibly being TRBD1 (5 bases). The CDR3 extends over 12 amino acids. V was pared by 6 bases and J by 1 base, with 6 bases between. Looked up from germline, CDR1 is KGHSH and CDR2 is LQKENI. CDR3: CASSQGNTEAFF. As DNA, the CDR3 is TGTGCCAGCTCGCAGGGGAACACTGAAGCTTTCTTT.

The rearrangement joins TRBV5-6 to TRBJ2-2; 7 bases fit TRBD1. Germline V lookup: CDR1 SGHDT, CDR2 YYEEEE. The CDR3 runs to 13 residues. V dropped 4 bases and J dropped 4; count of bases not matched to a gene: 1. The CDR3 here is CASSGDSTGELFF. The CDR3 DNA follows: TGTGCCAGCAGCGGGGACAGCACCGGGGAGCTGTTTTTT.

The chain recombines TRBV10-3 with TRBJ2-2; TRBD1 matches at 8 bases. V gave up 4 bases and J gave up 4 bases; unmatched junction bases: 8. The germline gives CDR1 ENHRY, CDR2 SYGVKD. CDR3 size: 16 residues. The CDR3 nucleotides are TGTGCCATCAGTGCCAACCAGGGGGCGTCCACCGGGGAGCTGTTTTTT. Translated, it gives CAISANQGASTGELFF.